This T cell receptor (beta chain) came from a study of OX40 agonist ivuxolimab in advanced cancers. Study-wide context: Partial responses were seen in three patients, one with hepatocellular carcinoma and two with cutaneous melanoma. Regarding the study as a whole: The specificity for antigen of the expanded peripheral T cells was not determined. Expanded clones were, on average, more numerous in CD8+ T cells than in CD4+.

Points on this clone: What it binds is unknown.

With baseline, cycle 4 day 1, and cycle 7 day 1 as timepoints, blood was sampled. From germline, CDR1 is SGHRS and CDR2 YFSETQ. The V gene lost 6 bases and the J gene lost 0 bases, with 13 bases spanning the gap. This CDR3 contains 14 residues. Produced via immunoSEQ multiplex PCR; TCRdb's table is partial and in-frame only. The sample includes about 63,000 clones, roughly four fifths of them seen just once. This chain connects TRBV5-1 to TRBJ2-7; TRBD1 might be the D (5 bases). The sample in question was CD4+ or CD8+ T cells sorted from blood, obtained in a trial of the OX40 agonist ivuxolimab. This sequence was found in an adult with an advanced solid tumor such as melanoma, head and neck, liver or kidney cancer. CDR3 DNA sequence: TGCGCCAGCACCCCGTTGGGGCACTCCTACGAGCAGTACTTC. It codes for CASTPLGHSYEQYF. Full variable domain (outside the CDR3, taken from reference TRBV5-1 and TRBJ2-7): KAGVTQTPRYLIKTRGQQVTLSCSPISGHRSVSWYQQTPGQGLQFLFEYFSETQRNKGNFPGRFSGRQFSNSRSEMNVSTLELGDSALYLCASTPLGHSYEQYFGPGTRLTVT.